A single sample is the source of the 24 T cell receptor beta chains below, sequenced in a study. TCRdb ran MiXCR on the 5' RACE reads and lists one entry per CDR3 protein. The sample has tens of thousands of distinct CDR3 sequences; about 32% are singletons. The specimen sequenced was tumor-infiltrating memory CD4+ T cells sorted from the breast tumor. Subset of the sample: memory CD4+ T cells, CD4+CD45RO+CD25-. The receptors here all came from a female donor with breast cancer.

This clonotype was counted only a few times. One end of the junction does not line up with germline, which may come from a read error. V gene TRBV4-1 combines with J gene TRBJ2-5; 10 bases match TRBD2. The length of the CDR3 is 17 residues. The germline V gene encodes CDR1 MGHRA and CDR2 YSYEKL. The CDR3 region is CASSQGKSGRAEETQCF. As DNA, the CDR3 is TGCGCCAGCAGCCAAGGGAAGAGCGGGAGGGCCGAGGAGACCCAGTGCTTC.

This clonotype was counted between two and nine times. This chain links TRBV4-1 with TRBJ2-7; 12 bases line up with TRBD2. CDR1 and CDR2 from the germline V gene are MGHRA and YSYEKL. The V gene end was trimmed by 4 bases and the J gene end by 3 bases; junction bases not matched to a gene: 13. This CDR3 contains 18 residues. The chain's CDR3 is CASSPGRASGRGDYEQYF. CDR3 in DNA: TGCGCCAGCAGCCCAGGAAGGGCTAGCGGGAGGGGGGACTACGAGCAGTACTTC.

Of note for this clonotype: The junction shows a germline mismatch at one end, possibly a read error. The chain joins TRBV15 to TRBJ2-2, with D possibly being TRBD2 (6 bases). Per the germline V gene, CDR1 is LNHNV and CDR2 is YYDKDF (reference sequence). The CDR3 extends over 18 amino acids. The DNA for the CDR3 is TGTGCCACCAGCAGAGATTCTCCCCAGAGTGGAGTGGGCGGGGAACTGTTTTTT. Translating gives CATSRDSPQSGVGGELFF.

This clonotype turned up a few times. The rearrangement uses TRBV7-9 and TRBJ1-1; D is uncertain. V was clipped by 5 bases and J by 3 bases, with 10 bases between them. The CDR3 is made up of 13 amino acids. Germline V gene lookup returns CDR1 SEHNR and CDR2 FQNEAQ (reference sequence). Here the CDR3 DNA reads TGTGCCAGCAGCAAGACACGAGACACTGAAGCTTTCTTT. Its translation: CASSKTRDTEAFF.

The V call is TRBV28, the J call TRBJ1-1; D ambiguous. This CDR3 spans 14 amino acids. The V gene lost 7 bases and the J gene lost 2 bases, with 14 bases spanning the gap. Germline-derived CDR1 and CDR2 are MDHEN and SYDVKM. CDR3 in amino acids: CASTGCSGNTEAFF. The CDR3 DNA is TGTGCCAGCACCGGATGCTCGGGCAACACTGAAGCTTTCTTT.

The V call is TRBV28, the J call TRBJ1-5; the D is unclear. This CDR3 spans 14 amino acids. Trimming removed 8 bases at V and 7 bases at J, with 18 bases between. The germline V gene has CDR1 MDHEN and CDR2 SYDVKM. The CDR3 DNA is TGTGCCAGCCCTTTGGGAGTTTACGGGCAGCCCCAGCATTTT. Residues: CASPLGVYGQPQHF.

This clonotype was seen a few times. V and J are TRBV12-3 or TRBV12-4 and TRBJ2-5; 11 bases match TRBD2. This CDR3 is 15 amino acids long. The V gene end was trimmed by 6 bases and the J gene end by 2 bases; junction bases not matched to a gene: 5. This CDR3 reads CASSLGTSGQETQYF. The CDR3 DNA sequence: TGTGCCAGCAGCCTTGGGACTAGCGGACAAGAGACCCAGTACTTC.

The genes are TRBV6-5 and TRBJ1-5; D gene ambiguous. V was clipped by 6 bases and J by 7 bases, with 16 bases between them. The germline gives CDR1 MNHEY, CDR2 SVGAGI. This CDR3 contains 14 residues. CDR3 coding DNA: TGTGCCAGCAGCTCACGTCCGGGAGGGCAGCCCCAGCATTTT. It is translated as CASSSRPGGQPQHF.

A few counts support this clonotype. This rearrangement joins TRBV5-1 to TRBJ2-2; 11 nucleotides align to TRBD2. The CDR3 covers 16 residues. Germline-derived CDR1 and CDR2 are SGHRS and YFSETQ. V lost 4 bases to trimming and J lost 4 bases; unmatched junction nucleotides: 6. The CDR3 is CASSVSGRAGTGELFF. The CDR3 region has the DNA TGCGCCAGCAGCGTTAGCGGGAGGGCCGGCACCGGGGAGCTGTTTTTT.

Remarks on this clonotype: It may be a read error: a sequence one base away is much more abundant. The J gene is TRBJ1-5, the V gene TRBV27; no clear D gene. This CDR3 spans 12 amino acids. V was clipped by 3 bases and J by 3 bases, with 3 bases between them. Germline CDR1 and CDR2: MNHEY and SMNVEV (reference sequence). DNA of the CDR3: TGTGCCAGCAGTTTGGCCAATCAGCCCCAGCATTTT. This encodes CASSLANQPQHF.

The chain carries TRBV4-3 and TRBJ2-3; 13 nucleotides match TRBD2. V shed 1 base and J 4 bases; nucleotides not matched to a gene: 5. CDR3 length: 17 amino acids. Germline V gene lookup returns CDR1 LGHNA and CDR2 YSLEER. CDR3 amino acids: CASSQGRLAGGADTQYF. The CDR3 coding sequence is TGCGCCAGCAGCCAAGGTCGACTAGCGGGAGGTGCAGATACGCAGTATTTT.

The V call is TRBV5-1, the J call TRBJ2-1, with D perhaps TRBD1 (5 bases). Germline V gene sequence: CDR1 SGHRS, CDR2 YFSETQ. This CDR3 is built from 15 residues. Trimming cost V 1 base and J 7 bases, with 15 bases left between them. The CDR3 loop is CASSLLWGADNEQFF. In DNA, the CDR3 is TGCGCCAGCAGCTTGTTGTGGGGCGCGGATAATGAGCAGTTCTTC.

This chain joins TRBV5-1 and TRBJ1-2; D unresolved. Germline values: CDR1 SGHRS, CDR2 YFSETQ. The CDR3 covers 13 residues. V was pared by 3 bases and J by 3 bases, with 9 bases between. The DNA for the CDR3 is TGCGCCAGCAGCTATGGGAGTGACTATGGCTACACCTTC. It translates to CASSYGSDYGYTF.

The chain uses TRBV6-5 and TRBJ2-7; D gene unclear. This CDR3 comprises 14 residues. The V gene lost 5 bases and the J gene lost 4 bases, with 15 bases spanning the gap. The germline V gene has CDR1 MNHEY and CDR2 SVGAGI. CDR3 sequence reads: CASSTPARKYEQYF. The DNA of the CDR3 is TGTGCCAGCAGTACACCTGCAAGAAAATACGAGCAGTACTTC.

Details on this clonotype: The germline gene is not matched at one end of the junction; a read error may be the cause. This chain uses TRBV7-2 with TRBJ2-7; D might be TRBD1 or TRBD2, each matching 5 bases. The CDR3 contains 16 residues. Germline CDR1 and CDR2: SGHTA and FQGNSA. CDR3 nucleotides: TGTACCAACAGCCGTCGATCCGGGACGGTCTCCTACGAGCAGTACTTC. Amino acids: CTNSRRSGTVSYEQYF.

This clonotype showed up just a few times. The rearrangement links TRBV12-3 or TRBV12-4 to TRBJ2-7; a weak D match, TRBD1 (6 bases). Trimming shortened V by 5 bases and J by 3 bases, and 11 bases separated the two germline ends. The CDR3 loop spans 13 amino acids. The CDR3 DNA is TGTGCCAGCAGTCCGACAGGTTACTACGAGCAGTACTTC. Its translation is CASSPTGYYEQYF.

This clonotype was observed many times. The genes are TRBV7-9 and TRBJ2-1, with TRBD2 matching 9 bases. The CDR3 spans 16 residues. Looked up from germline, CDR1 is SEHNR and CDR2 is FQNEAQ (reference sequence). Trimming took 2 bases from V and 1 from J; bases not matched to a gene: 3. As DNA, the CDR3 is TGTGCCAGCAGCTTAAGTCTAGCGGGGTCCTACAATGAGCAGTTCTTC. Encoded protein: CASSLSLAGSYNEQFF.

This clonotype was recorded a few times. V usage is TRBV12-3 or TRBV12-4 and J usage is TRBJ1-5; tentative D call: TRBD1 (5 bases). CDR3 length: 14 amino acids. V dropped 4 bases and J dropped 6 bases, with 13 bases sitting between them. In DNA, the CDR3 is TGTGCCAGCAGTTCTGGCAGGGAGCGTCAGCCCCAGCATTTT. It is translated as CASSSGRERQPQHF.

The chain combines TRBV5-1 with TRBJ2-1; 10 nucleotides agree with TRBD2. Germline lookup yields CDR1 SGHRS and CDR2 YFSETQ. The ends lost 2 bases at V and 9 bases at J; junction bases unmatched: 5. This CDR3 has 14 residues. The CDR3 is CASSFVAGGAEQFF. The CDR3 bases are TGCGCCAGCAGCTTCGTAGCGGGGGGAGCTGAGCAGTTCTTC.

This clonotype is medium-sized. The gene calls are TRBV7-3 and TRBJ2-6, with no clear D. CDR1 and CDR2 (germline): SGHTA, FQGTGA. V was shortened by 6 bases and J by 0 bases, with 9 bases between the two germline ends. CDR3 size: 15 residues. Here the CDR3 reads CASSFTTSGANVLTF. The CDR3 DNA is TGTGCCAGCAGTTTTACAACCTCTGGGGCCAACGTCCTGACTTTC.

This clonotype appeared a few times. A junction boundary mismatches the germline segment, possibly from a read error. J is TRBJ1-6 and V is TRBV25-1; 7 nucleotides line up with TRBD1. From germline, CDR1 is MGHDK and CDR2 SYGVNS. The CDR3 totals 15 residues. The DNA of the CDR3 is TGTGCCGGCAGTGAATCCGGACAGGCACGTTCACCCCTCCACTTT. Translated, it gives CAGSESGQARSPLHF.

This clonotype has a handful of counts. The gene calls are TRBV5-1 and TRBJ2-7; perhaps TRBD2 as D (6 bases). There are 14 residues in the CDR3. The V and J ends lost 0 bases and 4 bases respectively, with 11 bases between them. Germline CDR1 SGHRS, CDR2 YFSETQ. The CDR3 spells CASSLAGLQYEQYF. The CDR3 DNA reads TGCGCCAGCAGCTTGGCGGGACTTCAGTACGAGCAGTACTTC. Supplemented by reference TRBV5-1 and TRBJ2-7, the full variable domain reads KAGVTQTPRYLIKTRGQQVTLSCSPISGHRSVSWYQQTPGQGLQFLFEYFSETQRNKGNFPGRFSGRQFSNSRSEMNVSTLELGDSALYLCASSLAGLQYEQYFGPGTRLTVT.

As for this clonotype: Because the CDR3 is missing its conserved closing phenylalanine or tryptophan, this is likely a read error. J is TRBJ2-5 and V is TRBV7-9; D remains ambiguous. Between the trimmed V and J ends, which lost 2 bases and 5 bases, there was a span of 9 bases. The CDR3 spans 13 residues. Germline V gene lookup returns CDR1 SEHNR and CDR2 FQNEAQ (reference sequence). CDR3 nucleotide sequence: TGTGCCAGCAGCTTAAGTATACGGGAGACCCAGTACTAC. Protein product: CASSLSIRETQYY.

This clonotype was detected only a few times. The chain couples TRBV7-9 to TRBJ2-7; D is perhaps TRBD1 (5 bases). The CDR3 loop spans 12 amino acids. The V end lost 5 bases, the J end lost 3 bases, and 8 bases lay between the germline ends. Germline CDR1 and CDR2: SEHNR and FQNEAQ (reference sequence). CDR3 protein: CASSRQFYEQYF. DNA for the CDR3: TGTGCCAGCAGCAGACAGTTCTACGAGCAGTACTTC.